Below are 24 T cell receptor beta chains sequenced from a single sample in a study of T cell responses to AZD1222 COVID-19 vaccine. Sequenced by immunoSEQ multiplex PCR; TCRdb stores in-frame clones only, minus some. The table includes 130,000 to 150,000 clones, 80% to 85% detected once. Source: peripheral blood, taken on day 0 of MenACWY control vaccination. The receptors were sampled from an adult in good health.

CDR3 nucleotide sequence: TGTGCCACCCGGGGCATGGGGTACGGCTACACCTTC. It specifies CATRGMGYGYTF. The chain joins TRBV6-5 to TRBJ1-2; tentatively, D is TRBD1 (5 bases). The germline CDR1 and CDR2 sequences are MNHEY and SVGAGI. Between the trimmed V and J ends, which lost 10 bases and 8 bases, there was a span of 17 bases. This CDR3 is 12 amino acids long.

The chain recombines TRBV11-2 with TRBJ2-5; D assignment may be TRBD1 or TRBD2 (6 bases each). The germline CDR1 and CDR2 sequences are SGHAT and FQNNGV. This CDR3 has 15 residues. Trimming took 5 bases from V and 5 from J, leaving 18 bases between them. CDR3 amino acids: CASSPMGGSAETQYF. The CDR3 DNA follows: TGTGCCAGCAGCCCAATGGGGGGCTCGGCGGAGACCCAGTACTTC.

V is TRBV4-1 and J is TRBJ1-2; TRBD1 matches 8 bases. The V segment lost 1 base and the J segment 5 bases; nucleotides outside the gene matches: 6. CDR3 length: 15 residues. Germline V gene lookup returns CDR1 MGHRA and CDR2 YSYEKL. Here the CDR3 DNA reads TGCGCCAGCAGCCAAGCCGCGACAGGGGAGTATGGCTACACCTTC. Its translation is CASSQAATGEYGYTF.

The rearrangement links TRBV7-9 to TRBJ2-5, with TRBD1 as a possible D gene (5 bases). Germline CDR1 SEHNR, CDR2 FQNEAQ (reference sequence). Trimming removed 6 bases from V and 5 bases from J, with 22 bases in between. CDR3 size: 16 residues. CDR3 loop: CASRSLKFGHMETQYF. CDR3 sequence (DNA): TGTGCCAGCAGATCCCTCAAATTCGGACATATGGAGACCCAGTACTTC.

The rearrangement links TRBV3-1 (or the pseudogene TRBV3-2) to TRBJ2-5; 10 nucleotides line up with TRBD2. J lost 5 bases, V lost 3 bases, and 9 bases had no gene match. Germline V lookup: CDR1 LGHDT, CDR2 YNNKEL (reference sequence). The CDR3 loop spans 16 amino acids. CDR3 loop: CASSQGAGGPSETQYF. DNA of the CDR3: TGTGCCAGCAGCCAGGGAGCGGGGGGGCCCTCGGAGACCCAGTACTTC.

V gene TRBV7-3 combines with J gene TRBJ1-1, with TRBD1 matching 9 bases. Unmatched junction bases numbered 2, after V lost 2 bases and J lost 10 bases. The length of the CDR3 is 12 residues. Germline assignment: CDR1 SGHTA and CDR2 FQGTGA. The CDR3, as DNA: TGTGCCAGCAGCTTACACAGGGGGCGAGCTTTCTTT. It codes for CASSLHRGRAFF.

As concerns this clone: No DNA is shown, since the ends of the CDR3 on it are uncertain; the CDR3 is the one TCRdb lists. This rearrangement joins TRBV12-1 to TRBJ2-1. TRBV12-1 is a known pseudogene. The CDR3 is made up of 17 amino acids, end residues included. The CDR3 region is CASSFRWGPGSYNEQFF.

V and J are TRBV28 and TRBJ1-5, with D possibly TRBD1 on 5 matching bases. Germline-derived CDR1 and CDR2 are MDHEN and SYDVKM. This CDR3 is 14 amino acids long. The V and J ends lost 8 bases and 0 bases respectively, with 11 bases between them. For the CDR3, the DNA is TGTGCCAGCGTCGGGGCAAATAGCAATCAGCCCCAGCATTTT. It specifies CASVGANSNQPQHF.

The chain links TRBV3-1 (or the pseudogene TRBV3-2) to TRBJ1-2; D gene ambiguous. The V and J ends lost 0 bases and 4 bases respectively, with 6 bases between them. This CDR3 spans 13 amino acids. Germline V gene sequence: CDR1 LGHDT, CDR2 YNNKEL (reference sequence). This CDR3 is CASSQEGTYGYTF. In DNA form, the CDR3 reads TGTGCCAGCAGCCAAGAAGGCACCTATGGCTACACCTTC.

CDR3 DNA: TGTGCCAGCAGCCTATACCTCGGGGGGGCCGTCACAGATACGCAGTATTTT. Amino acids: CASSLYLGGAVTDTQYF. The chain combines TRBV3-1 (or the pseudogene TRBV3-2) with TRBJ2-3, with TRBD2 matching 8 bases. This CDR3 is 17 amino acids long. CDR1 LGHDT and CDR2 YNNKEL come from the germline V gene (reference sequence). The V segment lost 4 bases and the J segment 2 bases; nucleotides outside the gene matches: 11.

DNA for the CDR3: TGTGCTAGTGGTTTGTATGACAGAGGTGAGCAGTTCTTC. The encoded protein is CASGLYDRGEQFF. The V gene is TRBV12-5, the J gene TRBJ2-1; D possibly corresponds to TRBD1 (5 bases). The CDR3 sequence is 13 residues long. Trimming pared 2 bases from V and 9 bases from J, leaving 11 bases between. CDR1 is LGHNT and CDR2 is FRNRAP in the germline V gene.

With regard to this clone: Other DNA variants within this sample encode the same CDR3. V and J are TRBV3-1 (or the pseudogene TRBV3-2) and TRBJ2-5; tentative D call: TRBD2 (5 bases). Germline V gene sequence: CDR1 LGHDT, CDR2 YNNKEL (reference sequence). Trimming removed 1 base at V and 4 bases at J, with 10 bases between. The CDR3 consists of 14 residues. CDR3 bases: TGTGCCAGCAGCCAAGGTCCGGGGAGAGAGACCCAGTACTTC. It translates to CASSQGPGRETQYF.

This chain links TRBV29-1 with TRBJ2-2, with TRBD1 identical over 8 bases. This CDR3 has 14 amino acids. The junction had 10 bases not matched to a gene; V was cut back by 7 bases and J by 6 bases. Germline CDR1 reads SQVTM; CDR2 reads ANQGSEA. In DNA form, the CDR3 reads TGCAGCGCTAGGACAGGGACGGGGTCCGGGGAGCTGTTTTTT. Protein: CSARTGTGSGELFF.

The chain is built from TRBV28 and TRBJ1-3; D unresolved. V dropped 4 bases and J dropped 0 bases, with 10 bases sitting between them. CDR1 MDHEN and CDR2 SYDVKM come from the germline V gene. The CDR3 runs 15 residues. Here the CDR3 reads CASSSNTYSGNTIYF. The CDR3 DNA reads as TGTGCCAGCAGTTCAAACACCTACTCTGGAAACACCATATATTTT.

This chain connects TRBV19 to TRBJ2-1; the D gene could be TRBD1 or TRBD2 (5 bases each). In germline, CDR1 is LNHDA, CDR2 SQIVND (reference sequence). V was shortened by 4 bases and J by 12 bases, with 13 bases between the two germline ends. The CDR3 has 12 residues. The CDR3 region has the DNA TGTGCCAGTAGTACCCCCGACAGCGGGCAGTTCTTC. It yields the protein CASSTPDSGQFF.

Points on this clone: Sequence at one end of the junction differs from germline and may be a read error. Within the sample, other DNA sequences also encode this same CDR3. This chain uses TRBV27 with TRBJ1-2; perhaps TRBD1 as D (5 bases). The CDR3 totals 13 residues. The germline CDR1 and CDR2 sequences are MNHEY and SMNVEV (reference sequence). CDR3: CASSFGGDYGYTF. The DNA for the CDR3 is TGTGCCAGCAGTTTTGGGGGGGACTATGGCTACACTTTC.

This clone occurred a few times. This sequence joins TRBV4-2 and TRBJ1-5, with no clear D. CDR3 length equals 14 residues. Trimming took 1 base from V and 2 from J, leaving 6 bases between them. Per germline, CDR1 LGHNA and CDR2 YNFKEQ. For the CDR3, the DNA is TGTGCCAGCAGCCAAGTAATGGGCAATCAGCCCCAGCATTTT. Translation gives CASSQVMGNQPQHF.

The V gene is TRBV5-1, the J gene TRBJ2-2, with 7 bases aligning to TRBD2. Looked up from germline, CDR1 is SGHRS and CDR2 is YFSETQ. The CDR3 has 13 residues. With 2 bases clipped from V and 8 bases from J, the junction kept 3 bases outside the gene matches. For the CDR3, the DNA is TGCGCCAGCAGCTTCCCAGCGGGAGGGGAGCTGTTTTTT. Translating it yields CASSFPAGGELFF.

V usage is TRBV18 and J usage is TRBJ1-2, with 7 bases identical to TRBD1. The CDR3 runs to 15 residues. Germline loops: CDR1 KGHSH, CDR2 LQKENI. V shed 2 bases and J 3 bases; nucleotides not matched to a gene: 6. CDR3: CASSPRKGADYGYTF. CDR3 bases: TGTGCCAGCTCACCAAGAAAGGGGGCGGACTATGGCTACACCTTC.

V and J are TRBV6-5 and TRBJ2-1; the match to TRBD2 covers 8 bases. Germline CDR1 MNHEY, CDR2 SVGAGI. CDR3 length: 15 amino acids. J gave up 3 bases and V 6 bases, and 7 bases lay outside the gene matches. CDR3 sequence: CASRPGGAGYNEQFF. The CDR3 coding sequence is TGTGCCAGCAGACCCGGGGGGGCTGGCTACAATGAGCAGTTCTTC.

A single count supports this clone. This rearrangement joins TRBV28 to TRBJ1-5; D is unclear. Trimming removed 6 bases at V and 4 bases at J, with 7 bases between. Germline-derived CDR1 and CDR2 are MDHEN and SYDVKM. The CDR3 is made up of 12 amino acids. The CDR3 DNA is TGTGCCAGCAGGCTAGGGAATCAGCCCCAGCATTTT. Residues: CASRLGNQPQHF.

The chain employs TRBV19 and TRBJ2-5, with 8 bases that match TRBD2. Germline lookup yields CDR1 LNHDA and CDR2 SQIVND (reference sequence). V lost 8 bases, J lost 2 bases, and 7 bases stayed unmatched. The CDR3 length is 14 residues. CDR3 coding DNA: TGTGCCAGTGCGGCGGGGGGTTTTCAAGAGACCCAGTACTTC. It yields the protein CASAAGGFQETQYF.

The chain links TRBV27 to TRBJ2-1; 14 bases line up with TRBD2. Germline CDR1 is MNHEY and CDR2 is SMNVEV (reference sequence). V gave up 6 bases and J gave up 0 bases; unmatched junction bases: 7. The CDR3 extends over 18 amino acids. CDR3 residues: CASRRTSGGILSYNEQFF. The CDR3 nucleotides are TGTGCCAGCAGGCGGACTAGCGGGGGGATCCTCTCCTACAATGAGCAGTTCTTC.

The chain carries TRBV7-9 and TRBJ2-5; D may be TRBD2 (7 bases). Germline CDR1 is SEHNR and CDR2 is FQNEAQ (reference sequence). Trimming took off 2 bases at V and 1 base at J, with 20 bases between the two ends. The CDR3 has 18 amino acids. As DNA, the CDR3 is TGTGCCAGCAGCTTACACTTGTACGTGGGAGGGGGCCAAGAGACCCAGTACTTC. Its translation: CASSLHLYVGGGQETQYF.